This T cell receptor (beta chain) was obtained from a study of blood T cell repertoires in COVID-19. Study context: Sites in the United States, Italy and Spain provided acute and convalescent COVID-19 samples. In each case, the material was cDNA or gDNA derived from T cells, B-cell-depleted T cells, or PBMCs.

Per the original methods: Nucleated cell number was recorded as an estimate derived from reference gene primer amplification. The protocol was immunoSEQ multiplex PCR, while the TCRdb copy is restricted to in-frame clones and leaves out a portion. The DNA was the basis for D and trimming; V, J and clone size are from that table. The sample includes 200,000 to 250,000 clones, more than 70% seen only once; the top ten take 9% to 15%. The trim removed 2 bases at V and 3 bases at J, leaving 6 bases unmatched. There are 15 residues in the CDR3. From germline, CDR1 is SGHVS and CDR2 FNYEAQ. Sequenced input: peripheral blood. The chain links TRBV7-6 to TRBJ2-7, with 8 nucleotides matching TRBD1. The receptor was derived from a man aged 80 or over with acute or convalescent COVID-19. As DNA, the CDR3 is TGTGCCAGCAGCTTAAGGGCTGACAGGGGCTACGAGCAGTACTTC. Amino acids: CASSLRADRGYEQYF.